The TCR beta chain described here comes from a study of radiotherapy plus CTLA-4 blockade in lung cancer (dated by TCRdb to 2017 to 2018). The study in broad terms: Objective responses occurred in more than 15% of enrolled patients, and 30% to 35% achieved disease control.

Focal radiation therapy combined with CTLA-4 blockade (ipilimumab) was tested in patients with chemo-refractory metastatic non-small-cell lung cancer. To prepare the library, the immunoSEQ multiplex PCR assay was applied. In its TCRdb copy, this immuneACCESS table keeps in-frame sequences only and misses some clones. Where compared with another copy, unresolved V genes explain less than half of these, and the others have no known cause. This sample gives about 73,000 clones in total; more than 75% of them show up just once. The ten biggest clones cover around two fifths of the sample. The full study reports these points: Early dynamic changes in blood T cell clones, together with increased serum interferon-beta after radiation, were reported as the strongest predictors of response. After treatment with radiotherapy and ipilimumab, TCR clones that came from tumors expanded in the peripheral blood.

The CDR1 and CDR2 encoded by the germline V gene are SGDLS and YYNGEE. The CDR3 contains 17 residues, cysteine and phenylalanine counted. Only the CDR3 region is kept as DNA, spanning 51 bases read in frame from base 1. Relative to germline, V is missing 2 bases and J is missing 1 base, with 11 bases of the junction outside any gene match. A word on this clone: It lacks a known antigen. Nothing much larger sits one base from this clone, and base qualities are not available.

In this chain, TRBV9 is recombined with TRBJ2-5; 7 central bases correspond to TRBD1. Sequences were derived from peripheral blood, sampled from a patient treated with radiotherapy plus ipilimumab. The clonotype was recovered from a human donor with non-small cell lung cancer that progressed on radiotherapy plus ipilimumab. The CDR3 sequence is CASSVATGTAFQETQYF. The nucleotide sequence is TGTGCCAGCAGCGTCGCGACCGGGACAGCCTTCCAAGAGACCCAGTACTTC. Here the CDR3 is joined to the reference TRBV9 and TRBJ2-5 genes, and the full variable domain is: DSGVTQTPKHLITATGQRVTLRCSPRSGDLSVYWYQQSLDQGLQFLIQYYNGEERAKGNILERFSAQQFPDLHSELNLSSLELGDSALYFCASSVATGTAFQETQYFGPGTRLLVL.